This T cell receptor (beta chain) was documented in a study of shared T cell receptors in the human thymus. CDR3 length: 19 amino acids. Libraries were prepared by immunoSEQ multiplex PCR; TCRdb keeps only in-frame clonotypes and omits some of them. The repertoire includes some 700,000 clones, approximately 83% of them detected once, and around 0.0099% sits in the top ten. These same data were also listed under a study on human thymus T cells. That paper adds: Donors were healthy Finnish babies undergoing corrective operations for congenital heart defects. From resections taken during corrective heart surgery, the thymus tissue was obtained. Thymic and blood repertoires seemed to favor certain V and J genes.

The receptor's source is a girl under three years old with a congenital heart defect. Sequenced: thymocytes. The V gene is TRBV21-1, the J gene TRBJ2-3; TRBD2 is the table's D call and was not checked against the DNA. TRBV21-1 is termed a pseudogene. The CDR3 is CASSKVRGGDRVVTDTQYF. In DNA, the CDR3 is TGTGCCAGCAGCAAAGTTCGGGGGGGCGACAGGGTGGTCACAGATACGCAGTATTTT.